This T cell receptor beta chain was recovered during a study of T cells in Graves' hyperthyroidism and ophthalmopathy. Study background: Before treatment of any kind, peripheral blood was taken at initial diagnosis. Broader study findings: Blood samples included most of the expanded thyroid clonotypes exceeding 0.001. Ophthalmopathy was identified by the model a median roughly 6.5 months ahead of onset.

The CDR3 runs 14 residues. CDR1 is MGHDK and CDR2 is SYGVNS in the germline V gene. V shed 5 bases and J shed 1 base, with 11 bases lying between them. A NOSPECS grade of at least 4, a Clinical Activity Score of at least 3 and duration under 3 months were recorded in ophthalmopathy patients. This clonotype was counted ten times or more. Its antigen is unidentified. There were TCR beta CDR3 regions amplified from RNA transcripts. Researchers ran a first-round RT-PCR on the TCR CDR3 using the HTBI primer set. TCRdb reanalysed the multiplex PCR reads using MiXCR and keeps one entry per CDR3 protein. The profile covers about 410,000 distinct CDR3 sequences, with roughly 14% appearing a single time and roughly a fifth taken by the ten largest.

V usage is TRBV25-1 and J usage is TRBJ2-5; D call uncertain. The sequencing sample was made of blood. The TCR comes from a woman aged 25 to 45 with Graves' ophthalmopathy. This CDR3 is CASSLAISQETQYF. CDR3 bases: TGTGCCAGCAGTTTGGCGATATCCCAAGAGACCCAGTACTTC.